The TCR beta chain described here comes from a study of tumor and adjacent non-tumor tissue in lung cancer. Study summary: Some 3.9 million productive TCRbeta reads were obtained per sample on average.

Three rounds of nested PCR, following a modified ARM-PCR protocol, produced the TCRbeta library. In TCRdb, the multiplex PCR reads were re-called with MiXCR into one record per CDR3 protein. The data contain over 60,000 distinct CDR3 sequences, around 73% of them singletons. Per germline, CDR1 DFQATT and CDR2 SNEGSKA (reference sequence). The CDR3 loop spans 15 amino acids. Details on this clonotype: The junction differs from germline at one of its ends, possibly a read error.

The template was RNA from unsorted bulk tissue. The specimen sequenced was lung tumor tissue. The genes are TRBV20-1 and TRBJ2-3; D assignment may be TRBD1 or TRBD2 (5 bases each). The source of this sequence is a man aged 55 to 70 with non-small cell lung cancer. For the CDR3, the DNA is TGCAGTGCTGGGGAAAATGTCGGGGTCACAGGTACGCAGTATTTT. Amino acids: CSAGENVGVTGTQYF.